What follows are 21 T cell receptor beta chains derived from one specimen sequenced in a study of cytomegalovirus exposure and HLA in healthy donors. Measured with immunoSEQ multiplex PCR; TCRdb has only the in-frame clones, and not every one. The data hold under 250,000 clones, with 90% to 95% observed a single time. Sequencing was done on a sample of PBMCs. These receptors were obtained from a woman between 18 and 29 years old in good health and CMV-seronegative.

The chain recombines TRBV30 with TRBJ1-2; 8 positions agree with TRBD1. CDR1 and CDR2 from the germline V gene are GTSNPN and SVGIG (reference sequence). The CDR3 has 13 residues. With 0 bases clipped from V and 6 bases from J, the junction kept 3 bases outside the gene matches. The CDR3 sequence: CAWSVNRGNGYTF. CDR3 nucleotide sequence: TGTGCCTGGAGTGTGAACAGGGGGAATGGCTACACCTTC.

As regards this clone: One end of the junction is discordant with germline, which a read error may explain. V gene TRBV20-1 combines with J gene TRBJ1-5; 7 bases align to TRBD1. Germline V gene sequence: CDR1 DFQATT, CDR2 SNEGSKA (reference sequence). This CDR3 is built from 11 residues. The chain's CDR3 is CSARGRDRGIF. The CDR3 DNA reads TGCAGTGCTAGAGGCCGGGACAGAGGGATTTTT.

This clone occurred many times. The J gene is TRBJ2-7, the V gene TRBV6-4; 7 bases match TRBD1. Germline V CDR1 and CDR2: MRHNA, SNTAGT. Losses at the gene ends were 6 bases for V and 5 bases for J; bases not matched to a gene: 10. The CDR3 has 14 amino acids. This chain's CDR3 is CASSNGTEGNEQYF. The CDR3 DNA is TGTGCCAGCAGCAACGGGACAGAGGGGAACGAGCAGTACTTC.

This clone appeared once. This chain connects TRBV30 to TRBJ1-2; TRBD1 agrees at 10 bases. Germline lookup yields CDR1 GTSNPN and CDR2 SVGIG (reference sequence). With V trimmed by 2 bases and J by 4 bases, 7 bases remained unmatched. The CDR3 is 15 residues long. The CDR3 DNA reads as TGTGCCTGGAGTTTGGGACAGGGGTCCTTCTATGGCTACACCTTC. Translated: CAWSLGQGSFYGYTF.

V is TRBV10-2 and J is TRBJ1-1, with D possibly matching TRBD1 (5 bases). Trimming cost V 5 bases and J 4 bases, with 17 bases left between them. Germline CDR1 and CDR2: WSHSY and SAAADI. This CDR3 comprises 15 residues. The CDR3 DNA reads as TGCGCCAGCAGTCCCAGAATCGGGGGAGTCACTGAAGCTTTCTTT. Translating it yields CASSPRIGGVTEAFF.

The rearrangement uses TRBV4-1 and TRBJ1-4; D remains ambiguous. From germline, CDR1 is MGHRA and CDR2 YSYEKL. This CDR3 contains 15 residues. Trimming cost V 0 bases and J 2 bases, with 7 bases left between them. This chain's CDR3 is CASSQDRETNEKLFF. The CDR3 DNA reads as TGCGCCAGCAGCCAAGATCGGGAGACTAATGAAAAACTGTTTTTT.

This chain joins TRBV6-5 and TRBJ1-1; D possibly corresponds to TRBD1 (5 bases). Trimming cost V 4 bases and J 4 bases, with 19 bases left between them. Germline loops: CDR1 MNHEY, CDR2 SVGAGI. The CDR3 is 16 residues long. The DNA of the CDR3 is TGTGCCAGCAGTTTCCGCCAGGTAGCGGGGCCCACTGAAGCTTTCTTT. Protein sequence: CASSFRQVAGPTEAFF.

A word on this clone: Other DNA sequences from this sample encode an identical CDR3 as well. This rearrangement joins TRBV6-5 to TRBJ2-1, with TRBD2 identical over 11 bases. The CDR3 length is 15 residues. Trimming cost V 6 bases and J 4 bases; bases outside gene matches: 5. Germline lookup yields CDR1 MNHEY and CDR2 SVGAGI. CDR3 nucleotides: TGTGCCAGCAGCTATGGGACTAGCGGATACAATGAGCAGTTCTTC. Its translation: CASSYGTSGYNEQFF.

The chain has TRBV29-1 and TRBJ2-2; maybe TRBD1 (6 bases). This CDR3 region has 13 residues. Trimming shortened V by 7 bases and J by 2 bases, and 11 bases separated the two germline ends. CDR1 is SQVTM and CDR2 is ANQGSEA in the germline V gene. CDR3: CSAQGPNTGELFF. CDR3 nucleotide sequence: TGCAGCGCTCAGGGGCCTAACACCGGGGAGCTGTTTTTT.

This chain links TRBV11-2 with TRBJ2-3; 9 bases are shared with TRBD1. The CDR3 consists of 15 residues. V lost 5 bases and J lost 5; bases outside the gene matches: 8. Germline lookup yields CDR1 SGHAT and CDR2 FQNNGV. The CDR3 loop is CASSRDRGRGDTQYF. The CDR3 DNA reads TGTGCCAGCAGCAGAGACAGGGGGAGAGGAGATACGCAGTATTTT.

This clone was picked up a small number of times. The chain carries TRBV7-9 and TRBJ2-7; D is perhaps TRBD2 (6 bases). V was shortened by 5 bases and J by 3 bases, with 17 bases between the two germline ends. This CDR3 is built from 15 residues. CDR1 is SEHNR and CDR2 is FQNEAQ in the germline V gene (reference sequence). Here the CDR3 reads CASSPRGAGNYEQYF. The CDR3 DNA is TGTGCCAGCAGCCCCCGCGGGGCGGGTAACTACGAGCAGTACTTC.

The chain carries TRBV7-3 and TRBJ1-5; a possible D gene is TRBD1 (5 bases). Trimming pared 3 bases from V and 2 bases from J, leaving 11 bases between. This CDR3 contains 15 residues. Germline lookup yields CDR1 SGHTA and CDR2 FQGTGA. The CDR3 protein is CASSLQGRGNQPQHF. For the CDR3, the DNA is TGTGCCAGCAGCTTGCAGGGTAGGGGCAATCAGCCCCAGCATTTT.

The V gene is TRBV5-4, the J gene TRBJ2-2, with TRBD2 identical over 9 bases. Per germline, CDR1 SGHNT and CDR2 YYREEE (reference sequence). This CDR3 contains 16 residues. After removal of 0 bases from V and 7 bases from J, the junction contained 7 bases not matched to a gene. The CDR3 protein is CASSLAASGNGGELFF. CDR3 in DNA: TGTGCCAGCAGCTTGGCGGCTAGCGGGAATGGCGGGGAGCTGTTTTTT.

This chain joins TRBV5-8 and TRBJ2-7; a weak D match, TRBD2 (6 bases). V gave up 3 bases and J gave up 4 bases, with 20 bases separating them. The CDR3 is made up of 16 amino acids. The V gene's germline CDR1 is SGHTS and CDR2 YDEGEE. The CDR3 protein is CASSWGGVPNVYEQYF. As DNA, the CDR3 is TGTGCCAGCAGCTGGGGAGGCGTGCCGAACGTTTACGAGCAGTACTTC.

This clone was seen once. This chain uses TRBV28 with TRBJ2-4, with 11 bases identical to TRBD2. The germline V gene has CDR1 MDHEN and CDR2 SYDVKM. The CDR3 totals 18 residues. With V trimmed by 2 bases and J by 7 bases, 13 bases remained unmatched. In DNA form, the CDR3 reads TGTGCCAGCAGTTTACCCCCTCGACTAGCGGGGCTGGGGAACATTCAGTACTTC. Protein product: CASSLPPRLAGLGNIQYF.

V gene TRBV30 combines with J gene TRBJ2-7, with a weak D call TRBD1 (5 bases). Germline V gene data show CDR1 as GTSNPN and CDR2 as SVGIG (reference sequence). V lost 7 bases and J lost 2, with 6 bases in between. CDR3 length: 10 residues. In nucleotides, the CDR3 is TGTGCCTTGGGGCCCTACGAGCAGTACTTC. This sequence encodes CALGPYEQYF.

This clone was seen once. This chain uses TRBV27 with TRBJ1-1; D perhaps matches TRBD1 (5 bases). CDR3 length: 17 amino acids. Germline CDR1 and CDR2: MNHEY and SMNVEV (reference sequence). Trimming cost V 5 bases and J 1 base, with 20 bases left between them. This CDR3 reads CASSTRFGREGNTEAFF. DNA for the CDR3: TGTGCCAGCAGTACCCGGTTCGGCAGGGAAGGGAACACTGAAGCTTTCTTT.

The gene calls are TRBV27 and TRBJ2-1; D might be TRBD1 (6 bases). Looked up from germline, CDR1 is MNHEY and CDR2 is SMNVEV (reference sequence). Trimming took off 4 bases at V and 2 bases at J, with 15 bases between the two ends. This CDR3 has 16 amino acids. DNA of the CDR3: TGTGCCAGCAGTTCGTTGGTTGAGGGGGCCTACAATGAGCAGTTCTTC. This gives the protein CASSSLVEGAYNEQFF.

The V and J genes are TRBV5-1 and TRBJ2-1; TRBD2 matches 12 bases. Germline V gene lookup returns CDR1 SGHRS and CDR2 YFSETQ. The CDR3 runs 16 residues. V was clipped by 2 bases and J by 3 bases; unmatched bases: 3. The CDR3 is CASSFRTSGIYNEQFF. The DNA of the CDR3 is TGCGCCAGCAGCTTTAGGACTAGCGGGATCTACAATGAGCAGTTCTTC.

For the CDR3, the DNA is TGTGCCAGCTCACCTCCGGGACAGGGAGAGAATCAGCCCCAGCATTTT. This gives the protein CASSPPGQGENQPQHF. This chain connects TRBV18 to TRBJ1-5, with TRBD1 matching over 9 bases. Germline V lookup: CDR1 KGHSH, CDR2 LQKENI. The CDR3 runs 16 residues. Losses at the gene ends were 3 bases for V and 4 bases for J; bases not matched to a gene: 7.

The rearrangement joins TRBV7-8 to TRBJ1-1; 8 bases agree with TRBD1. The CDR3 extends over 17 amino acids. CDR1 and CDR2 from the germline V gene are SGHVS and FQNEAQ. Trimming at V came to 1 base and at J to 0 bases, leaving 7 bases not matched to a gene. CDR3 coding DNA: TGTGCCAGCAGCTTAGGTAGGACAGGGATGCTGAACACTGAAGCTTTCTTT. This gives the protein CASSLGRTGMLNTEAFF.